Only a few counts were recorded for the clone carrying this TCR beta chain. Its antigen is undetermined. The sample belongs to a study of beta chain features in type 1 diabetes. In the study overall: The examined sorted cells totaled about 98 million across samples.

Points from the study as a whole: TCRB CDR3s from Type 1 diabetes patients were moderately but significantly shorter in all four CD4+ subsets.

Reverse transcribing all isolated RNA meant expressed TCRB transcripts were sequenced. TCRdb's copy holds only in-frame clones and misses some; the assay was immunoSEQ multiplex PCR. This table has around 250,000 clones, around 21% appearing once. Unmatched junction bases numbered 8, after V lost 0 bases and J lost 6 bases. The length of the CDR3 is 16 residues. Germline CDR1 reads SGDLS; CDR2 reads YYNGEE. The gene calls are TRBV9 and TRBJ2-3; 9 positions agree with TRBD2. The source material was naive CD4+ T cells from blood. The receptor's source is a woman in her thirties or forties with type 1 diabetes. Here the CDR3 DNA reads TGTGCCAGCAGCGTAGGTTCTAGCGGGGCGAGTGATACGCAGTATTTT. It translates to CASSVGSSGASDTQYF.